This is a list of T cell receptor beta chains from one sample in a study of T cells in Graves' hyperthyroidism and ophthalmopathy. TCRdb used MiXCR to reprocess the multiplex PCR reads, holding one entry per CDR3 protein. The sample holds a few hundred thousand distinct CDR3 sequences; about 15% are singletons and the top ten take 20%. Source material: blood. The receptors shown here come from a woman in her 30s with Graves' ophthalmopathy. Each CDR3 is given with its conserved first and last residue. A D gene is named only where the DNA matches it firmly. Only some rows state a clone size, as once, few, many or a class for expanded clones.

j_call d_call v_call clone_size cdr3_aa cdr3_nt
TRBJ1-6 TRBD1 TRBV27 few CASSRGTGAKSPLHF TGTGCCAGCAGTCGGGGGACAGGGGCTAAATCACCCCTCCACTTT
TRBJ1-5 . TRBV6-1 many CASRNEQGGNQPQHF TGTGCCAGCAGGAACGAACAGGGTGGCAATCAGCCCCAGCATTTT
TRBJ1-2 TRBD1 TRBV4-1 . CASSHWDRGGYTF TGCGCCAGCAGCCACTGGGACAGGGGTGGCTACACCTTC
TRBJ1-6 . TRBV28 many CASKFPRENSPLHF TGTGCCAGCAAATTTCCCAGGGAAAATTCACCCCTCCACTTT
TRBJ1-1 . TRBV5-1 many CASSLLSRDTEAFF TGCGCCAGCAGCTTGTTATCAAGGGACACTGAAGCTTTCTTT
TRBJ1-1 . TRBV3-1 many CASSQEFPRLNTEAFF TGTGCCAGCAGCCAAGAGTTTCCTAGATTGAACACTGAAGCTTTCTTT
TRBJ2-1 TRBD1 TRBV6-1 once CASSPAGQGDEQFF TGTGCCAGCAGTCCGGCGGGACAGGGGGATGAGCAGTTCTTC
TRBJ1-5 TRBD1 TRBV28 many CASKWQGGNQPQHF TGTGCCAGCAAGTGGCAGGGGGGCAATCAGCCCCAGCATTTT
TRBJ1-1 TRBD1 TRBV19 few CASSLTGVWAEAFF TGTGCCAGTAGTTTAACAGGGGTATGGGCTGAAGCTTTCTTT
TRBJ1-5 . TRBV12-3/TRBV12-4 many CASSLLGGNQPQHF TGTGCCAGCAGTTTGTTAGGGGGCAATCAGCCCCAGCATTTT
TRBJ2-5 . TRBV6-1 many CASSEPGEQETQYF TGTGCCAGCAGTGAACCCGGGGAGCAAGAGACCCAGTACTTC
TRBJ2-5 TRBD1 TRBV7-2 many CASSRPIRKDRIAGETQYF TGTGCCAGCAGCCGCCCCATCCGGAAGGACAGGATTGCGGGAGAGACCCAGTACTTC
TRBJ1-4 TRBD1 TRBV20-1 few CSASNRGDEKLFF TGCAGTGCTAGCAACAGGGGGGATGAAAAACTGTTTTTT
TRBJ2-3 . TRBV28 many CASSNRDSAVDTQYF TGTGCCAGCTCAAACCGGGACTCTGCCGTCGATACGCAGTATTTT
TRBJ2-7 . TRBV28 . CASSLWGPSEQYF TGTGCCAGCAGTTTATGGGGACCTTCCGAGCAGTACTTC
TRBJ2-7 TRBD2 TRBV5-5 many CASSLGTRSYEQYF TGTGCCAGCAGCTTGGGGACTAGGTCCTACGAGCAGTACTTC
TRBJ2-5 . TRBV28 many CASSLWAPAGNLKETQYF TGTGCCAGCAGTTTATGGGCCCCGGCCGGAAACCTTAAAGAGACCCAGTACTTC
TRBJ2-2 . TRBV6-1 . CASSLDGGGSTGELFF TGTGCCAGCAGTTTAGATGGAGGGGGCAGCACCGGGGAGCTGTTTTTT
TRBJ2-2 . TRBV4-1 many CASSDYEGGELFF TGCGCCAGCAGCGATTATGAAGGCGGGGAGCTGTTTTTT
TRBJ2-1 TRBD2 TRBV18 many CASSPPTTSGGQDNEQFF TGTGCCAGCTCACCACCTACAACTAGCGGGGGGCAGGACAATGAGCAGTTCTTC
TRBJ2-2 TRBD1 TRBV12-3/TRBV12-4 many CASSHGQGANTGELFF TGTGCCAGCAGTCATGGACAGGGAGCGAACACCGGGGAGCTGTTTTTT
TRBJ2-7 TRBD2 TRBV20-1 many CSALIVGLAGAWSSYEQYF TGCAGTGCTCTCATAGTGGGACTAGCGGGGGCCTGGAGCTCCTACGAGCAGTACTTC
TRBJ1-4 . TRBV3-1 many CASSQAQGKLFF TGTGCCAGCAGCCAAGCCCAGGGGAAACTGTTTTTT
TRBJ2-3 TRBD2 TRBV28 . CASSLRGLASSDTQYF TGTGCCAGCAGTTTACGGGGACTAGCCTCCTCCGATACGCAGTATTTT
TRBJ2-7 TRBD1 TRBV6-1 many CASSPGTGQIEQYF TGTGCCAGCAGTCCGGGGACAGGGCAGATCGAGCAGTACTTC
TRBJ2-3 TRBD2 TRBV11-2 many CAVGIGGGTDTQYF TGTGCCGTCGGAATTGGCGGGGGTACAGATACGCAGTATTTT